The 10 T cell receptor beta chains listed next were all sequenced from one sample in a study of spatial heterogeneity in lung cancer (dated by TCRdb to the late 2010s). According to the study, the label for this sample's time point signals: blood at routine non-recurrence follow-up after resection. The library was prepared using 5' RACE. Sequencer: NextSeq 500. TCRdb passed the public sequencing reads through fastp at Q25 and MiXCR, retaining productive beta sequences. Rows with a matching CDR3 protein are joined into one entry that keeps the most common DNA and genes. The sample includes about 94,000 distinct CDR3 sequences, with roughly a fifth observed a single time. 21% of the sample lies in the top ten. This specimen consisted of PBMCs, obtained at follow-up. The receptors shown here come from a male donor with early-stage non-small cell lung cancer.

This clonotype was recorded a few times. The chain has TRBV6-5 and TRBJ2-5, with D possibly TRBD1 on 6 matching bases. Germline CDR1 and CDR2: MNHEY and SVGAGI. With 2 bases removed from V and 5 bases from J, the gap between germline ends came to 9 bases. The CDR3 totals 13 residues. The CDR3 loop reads CASSYAGEETQYF. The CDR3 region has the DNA TGTGCCAGCAGTTACGCAGGGGAGGAGACCCAGTACTTC.

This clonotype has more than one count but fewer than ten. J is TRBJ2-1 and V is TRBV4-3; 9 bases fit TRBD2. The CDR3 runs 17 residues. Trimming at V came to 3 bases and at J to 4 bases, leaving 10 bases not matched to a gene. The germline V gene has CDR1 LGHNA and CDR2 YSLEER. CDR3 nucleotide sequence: TGCGCCAGCAGCCAGCTGAGGACTAGCGAAGAATACAATGAGCAGTTCTTC. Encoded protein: CASSQLRTSEEYNEQFF.

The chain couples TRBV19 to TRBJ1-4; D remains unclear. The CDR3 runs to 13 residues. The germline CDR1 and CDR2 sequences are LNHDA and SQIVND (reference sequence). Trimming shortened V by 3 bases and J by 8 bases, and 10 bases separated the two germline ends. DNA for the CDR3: TGTGCCAGTAGTATTGGTTCGGGGGAAAAACTGTTTTTT. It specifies CASSIGSGEKLFF.

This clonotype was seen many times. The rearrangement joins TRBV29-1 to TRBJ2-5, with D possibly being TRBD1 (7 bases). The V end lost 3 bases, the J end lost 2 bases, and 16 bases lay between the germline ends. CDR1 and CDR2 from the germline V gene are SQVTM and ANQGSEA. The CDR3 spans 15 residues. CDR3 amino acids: CSVDGGGFSQETQYF. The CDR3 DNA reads TGCAGCGTTGACGGAGGGGGCTTTTCACAAGAGACCCAGTACTTC.

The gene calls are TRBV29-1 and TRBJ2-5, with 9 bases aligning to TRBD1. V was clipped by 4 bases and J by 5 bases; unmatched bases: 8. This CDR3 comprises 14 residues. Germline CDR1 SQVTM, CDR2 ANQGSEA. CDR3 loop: CSVGNRGRGETQYF. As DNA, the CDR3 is TGCAGCGTTGGTAACAGGGGGCGCGGTGAGACCCAGTACTTC. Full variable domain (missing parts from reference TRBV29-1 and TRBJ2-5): SAVISQKPSRDICQRGTSLTIQCQVDSQVTMMFWYRQQPGQSLTLIATANQGSEATYESGFVIDKFPISRPNLTFSTLTVSNMSPEDSSIYLCSVGNRGRGETQYFGPGTRLLVL.

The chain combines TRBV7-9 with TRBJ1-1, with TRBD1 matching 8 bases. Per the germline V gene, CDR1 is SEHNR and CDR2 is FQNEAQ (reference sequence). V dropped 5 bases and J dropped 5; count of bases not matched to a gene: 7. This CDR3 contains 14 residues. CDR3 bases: TGTGCCAGCAGCATCACAGGGGGTGATACTGAAGCTTTCTTT. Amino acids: CASSITGGDTEAFF.

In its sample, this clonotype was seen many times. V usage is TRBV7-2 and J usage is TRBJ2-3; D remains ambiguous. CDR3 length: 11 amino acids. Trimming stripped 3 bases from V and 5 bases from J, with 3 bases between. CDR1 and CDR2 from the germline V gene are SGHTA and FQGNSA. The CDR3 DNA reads TGTGCCAGCAGCTTCAAAGATACGCAGTATTTT. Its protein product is CASSFKDTQYF.

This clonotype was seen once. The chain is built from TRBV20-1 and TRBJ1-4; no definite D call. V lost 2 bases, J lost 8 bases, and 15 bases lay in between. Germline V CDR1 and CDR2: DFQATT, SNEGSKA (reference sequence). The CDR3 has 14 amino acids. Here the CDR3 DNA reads TGCAGTGCTAGAAGGAAGCAGGTGGGAGAAAAACTGTTTTTT. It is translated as CSARRKQVGEKLFF.

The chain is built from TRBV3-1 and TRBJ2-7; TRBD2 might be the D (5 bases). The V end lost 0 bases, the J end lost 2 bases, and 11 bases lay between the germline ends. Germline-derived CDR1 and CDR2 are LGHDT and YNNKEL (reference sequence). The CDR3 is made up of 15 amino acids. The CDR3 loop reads CASSQDGLAPYEQYF. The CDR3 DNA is TGTGCCAGCAGCCAAGACGGCCTAGCCCCCTACGAGCAGTACTTC.

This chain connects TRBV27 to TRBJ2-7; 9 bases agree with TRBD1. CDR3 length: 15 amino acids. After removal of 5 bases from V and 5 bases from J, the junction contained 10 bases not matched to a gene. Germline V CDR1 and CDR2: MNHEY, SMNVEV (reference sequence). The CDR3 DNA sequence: TGTGCCAGCAGTCCTCTGGGGACAGGGACCCACGAGCAGTACTTC. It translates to CASSPLGTGTHEQYF.